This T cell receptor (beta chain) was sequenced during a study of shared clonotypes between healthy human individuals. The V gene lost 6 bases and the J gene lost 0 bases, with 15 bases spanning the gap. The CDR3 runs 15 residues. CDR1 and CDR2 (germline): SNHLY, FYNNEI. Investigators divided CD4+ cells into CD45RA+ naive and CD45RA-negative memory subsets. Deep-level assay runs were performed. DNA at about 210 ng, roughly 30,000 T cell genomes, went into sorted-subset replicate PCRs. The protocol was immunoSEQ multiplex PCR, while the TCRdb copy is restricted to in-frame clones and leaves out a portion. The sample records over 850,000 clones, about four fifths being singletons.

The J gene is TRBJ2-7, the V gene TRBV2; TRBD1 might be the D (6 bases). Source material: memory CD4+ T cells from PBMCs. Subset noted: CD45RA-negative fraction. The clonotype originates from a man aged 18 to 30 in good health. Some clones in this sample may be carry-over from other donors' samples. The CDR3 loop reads CASRTLDSNSYEQYF. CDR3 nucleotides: TGTGCCAGCAGAACCTTGGACAGTAACTCCTACGAGCAGTACTTC.